This T cell receptor beta chain was obtained from a study of T cell responses to AZD1222 COVID-19 vaccine. Whole-study findings and limits: Unmutated variant regions reportedly attract nearly half of all spike-specific TCRs. Vaccine-associated CD4 TCRs ranged over spike, dominating at 160-218 and 743-854. Donors were chiefly white British, with a greater number of females, and clonal diversity was perhaps underestimated.

Repertoires were generated with immunoSEQ multiplex PCR, while TCRdb's copy carries only in-frame clones and drops some. This sample has over 120,000 clones, with about 93% found just once. As to this clone: Its antigen remains unidentified.

V trimming: 5 bases; J trimming: 1 base; junction bases outside the gene matches: 5. The CDR3 extends over 15 amino acids. Germline V gives CDR1 SGHTS, CDR2 YDEGEE. The chain links TRBV5-8 to TRBJ2-2, with 7 bases identical to TRBD1. The sample consisted of peripheral blood, taken on day 0 of AZD1222 vaccination. This clonotype was obtained from an adult in good health. Here the CDR3 DNA reads TGTGCCAGCAGTTCCCGGGACAGGAACACCGGGGAGCTGTTTTTT. Its protein is CASSSRDRNTGELFF.